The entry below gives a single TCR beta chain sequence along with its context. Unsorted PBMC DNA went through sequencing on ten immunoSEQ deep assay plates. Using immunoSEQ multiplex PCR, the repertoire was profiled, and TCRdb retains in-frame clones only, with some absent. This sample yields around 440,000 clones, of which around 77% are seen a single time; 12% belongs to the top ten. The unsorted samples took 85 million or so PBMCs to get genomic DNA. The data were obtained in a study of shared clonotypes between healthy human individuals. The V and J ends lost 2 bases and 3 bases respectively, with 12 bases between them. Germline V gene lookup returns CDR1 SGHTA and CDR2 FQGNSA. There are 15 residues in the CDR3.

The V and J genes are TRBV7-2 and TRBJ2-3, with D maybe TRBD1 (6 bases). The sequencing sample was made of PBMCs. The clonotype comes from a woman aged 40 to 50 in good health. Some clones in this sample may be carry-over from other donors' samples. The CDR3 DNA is TGTGCCAGCAGCTTAAGGGGTCAGGGGACAGATACGCAGTATTTT. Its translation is CASSLRGQGTDTQYF.